Detailed here is one T cell receptor (beta chain). This clone was observed at least ten times. No antigen is known for it. The read ends 3 residues early relative to the CDR3; the germline J gene fills the gap. The entry originates in a study of T cell clonality in common variable immunodeficiency (dated by TCRdb to between 2014 and 2017). Study-wide findings and limitations: Correlations between repertoire features and clinical complications were limited by patient heterogeneity within the CVID cohort. CVID subjects shared fewer TCRbeta clones with each other than healthy controls did (p < 0.0001). CVID TCRbeta sequences reportedly showed fewer deletions and N-nucleotide insertions and lacked highly modified clones with 13 or more V deletions. Compared with healthy controls, CVID subjects showed increased TCRbeta clonality (t-test p = 0.018), a feature most characteristic of about a third of subjects. According to the authors, finding the cause of the higher clonality in CVID would require sequencing the repertoires of T cell subpopulations. Although equal DNA input was used, an average of roughly 85,000 unique sequences per sample was obtained for controls, compared with approximately 32,000 for CVID samples.

Standard criteria, namely reduction of serum IgG, IgA and/or IgM below the normal range together with specific antibody deficiency, were applied for the diagnosis of CVID. There were fewer than 45 subjects in the CVID group (around 15 female and around 29 male), ranging in age from about 9 to 70 years, with a mean age of 40. Most CVID patients and most healthy controls were of Caucasian heritage. All CVID subjects had received replacement immunoglobulin therapy for at least one year at the time of study participation. No CVID subject was ill or taking immunomodulatory or immunosuppressive medication when blood was collected. From each donor, roughly 4.5 to 8 ml of heparinized peripheral whole blood was collected. TCRbeta CDR3 repertoires were sequenced from genomic DNA of adults with common variable immune deficiency (CVID) and healthy adult controls. Diluted blood was density-centrifuged over Hypaque 1077 or Ficoll-Paque to isolate peripheral blood mononuclear cells. Genomic DNA was obtained from unsorted mononuclear cells through either Qiagen column purification or a centrifugation-based method.

CDR1 and CDR2 (DFQATT, SNEGSKA) derive from the germline V gene (reference sequence). From the cysteine up to the phenylalanine, the CDR3 has a length of 13 residues. The CDR3 was read in part: 30 bases, with the frame set at base 1. Clipping removes 6 bases from V and 1 base from J, with 4 as the unmatched junction base count. For sequencing, equivalent amounts of genomic DNA were input from CVID and control samples. For every sample, a 60 bp segment covering the rearranged TCRbeta CDR3 region was amplified and then sequenced. The immunoSEQ assay, a bias-corrected multiplex PCR combined with high-throughput sequencing, was used for TCRbeta amplification. The study's processing was this. Every unique nucleotide sequence was considered a clone and was annotated with V, D and J genes, copy number and frequency. Sequences were labeled productive if in frame, and non-productive if out of frame or containing stop codons. Clonality was calculated from Shannon's entropy as previously described. The predicted amino acid sequences of productive clones were used to derive the mean CDR3 Kyte-Doolittle hydropathy. Using the R hclust function, scaled V gene usage was clustered hierarchically with Manhattan distance and complete linkage. Sharing of clones by CDR3 amino acid sequence was evaluated by resampling 12 repertoires per group over 100 rounds. Repertoires were searched for approximately 70 published EBV-specific and approximately 240 published CMV-specific TCRbeta sequences. Analysis left out a couple of CVID samples that produced under 10,000 sequences, so fewer than 50 CVID repertoires remained. TCRdb retrieved this table from immuneACCESS and kept in-frame rearrangements only. Not all clones are present; in checked studies, unresolved V genes account for under half, and no reason is known for the remainder. V, J and clone size derive from that table, while D and trimming were established from the DNA sequence. The sample has about 21,000 clones on record, with no singletons. The ten largest account for over 2% of the sample.

The source is a human donor with common variable immunodeficiency. The sequence links TRBV20-1 to TRBJ2-7; 9 of the junction bases match TRBD1. Input material: peripheral blood mononuclear cells. The CDR3 reads as follows: CSAYGQGSYEQYF. The CDR3 DNA, read in part, is TGCAGTGCCTACGGACAGGGGTCCTACGAG.